The 20 T cell receptor beta chains below come from one sample, sequenced in a study of control samples from healthy donors and cancer patients. Clones were sequenced by immunoSEQ multiplex PCR, and TCRdb holds only the in-frame ones, with some missing. The sample holds some 150,000 clones, 93% seen once. The sequenced material came from blood. Source of these receptors: an older woman in good health.

The rearrangement joins TRBV7-2 to TRBJ2-5, with D unclear. Deletions cut 1 base from V and 4 bases from J, with 16 bases between. CDR3 length: 16 residues. Looked up from germline, CDR1 is SGHTA and CDR2 is FQGNSA. Here the CDR3 reads CASSLGYLGEGETQYF. CDR3 nucleotides: TGTGCCAGCAGCTTAGGATATTTGGGCGAAGGAGAGACCCAGTACTTC. The full variable domain, in which reference TRBV7-2 and TRBJ2-5 provide the parts outside the CDR3, is GAGVSQSPSNKVTEKGKDVELRCDPISGHTALYWYRQSLGQGLEFLIYFQGNSAPDKSGLPSDRFSAERTGGSVSTLTIQRTQQEDSAVYLCASSLGYLGEGETQYFGPGTRLLVL.

The chain employs TRBV12-3 or TRBV12-4 and TRBJ1-1, with D uncertain. Trimming stripped 8 bases from V and 5 bases from J, with 9 bases between. The CDR3 extends over 11 amino acids. In DNA form, the CDR3 reads TGTGCCAGCGGCACTAGTACTGAAGCTTTCTTT. Translation: CASGTSTEAFF.

This clone is a singleton in its sample. V is TRBV14 and J is TRBJ1-6, with D tentatively TRBD1 (5 bases). Germline V gene sequence: CDR1 SGHDN, CDR2 FVKESK. The germline V and J ends were trimmed by 1 base and 8 bases, with 15 bases remaining between them. CDR3 length: 16 amino acids. Here the CDR3 reads CASSQAGTFAYSPLHF. DNA of the CDR3: TGTGCCAGCAGCCAAGCCGGGACTTTTGCTTATTCACCCCTCCACTTT.

The CDR3 loop is CASSLQGALGANVLTF. The CDR3 DNA follows: TGTGCCAGCAGCTTACAGGGGGCCTTAGGGGCCAACGTCCTGACTTTC. The chain joins TRBV5-6 to TRBJ2-6, with 9 bases lining up with TRBD1. The CDR3 is 16 amino acids. The V gene's germline CDR1 is SGHDT and CDR2 YYEEEE. The junction had 4 bases not matched to a gene; V was cut back by 2 bases and J by 4 bases.

This chain links TRBV18 with TRBJ1-2; D is undetermined. The CDR3 has 14 amino acids. Germline assignment: CDR1 KGHSH and CDR2 LQKENI. V lost 3 bases and J 4 bases, leaving 12 bases between the germline ends. CDR3 sequence reads: CASSPGLDLYGYTF. CDR3 coding DNA: TGTGCCAGCTCACCGGGTCTGGACCTCTATGGCTACACCTTC.

This clone has just one count. V is TRBV7-9 and J is TRBJ1-4; D is possibly TRBD1 (6 bases). Germline CDR1 SEHNR, CDR2 FQNEAQ (reference sequence). The CDR3 extends over 16 amino acids. V shed 7 bases and J shed 7 bases, with 22 bases lying between them. The DNA for the CDR3 is TGTGCCAGCACAAAGGGGGATGAGGGGATAATTGAAAAACTGTTTTTT. Encoded protein: CASTKGDEGIIEKLFF.

This chain connects TRBV12-3 or TRBV12-4 to TRBJ2-7, with D tentatively TRBD2 (5 bases). The CDR3 has 13 residues. V was clipped by 3 bases and J by 3 bases, with 9 bases between them. CDR3 nucleotide sequence: TGTGCCAGCAGTTTCGAGGGAATCTACGAGCAGTACTTC. Protein product: CASSFEGIYEQYF.

This chain connects TRBV10-3 to TRBJ1-1; maybe TRBD1 (6 bases). The CDR3 loop spans 15 amino acids. Germline V gene lookup returns CDR1 ENHRY and CDR2 SYGVKD. V was pared by 1 base and J by 0 bases, with 9 bases between. CDR3 DNA: TGTGCCATCAGTGAGTTCAGGGGTATGAACACTGAAGCTTTCTTT. Translated: CAISEFRGMNTEAFF.

CDR3 region: CASSLYLGQGYTEAFF. CDR3 nucleotide sequence: TGTGCCAGCAGCCTGTACTTGGGACAGGGTTATACTGAAGCTTTCTTT. J is TRBJ1-1 and V is TRBV14, with 9 positions matching TRBD1. Germline CDR1 is SGHDN and CDR2 is FVKESK. The junction had 11 bases not matched to a gene; V was cut back by 4 bases and J by 5 bases. The CDR3 spans 16 residues. The complete variable domain, with remaining parts taken from reference TRBV14 and TRBJ1-1, reads EAGVTQFPSHSVIEKGQTVTLRCDPISGHDNLYWYRRVMGKEIKFLLHFVKESKQDESGMPNNRFLAERTGGTYSTLKVQPAELEDSGVYFCASSLYLGQGYTEAFFGQGTRLTVV.

Concerning this clone: Other DNA sequences within the sample encode an identical CDR3. CDR3 region: CASRRDRGFADTQYF. CDR3 coding DNA: TGTGCCAGCAGACGGGACAGGGGGTTTGCAGATACGCAGTATTTT. The gene calls are TRBV2 and TRBJ2-3; TRBD1 agrees at 11 bases. CDR3 length equals 15 residues. Germline loops: CDR1 SNHLY, CDR2 FYNNEI. J was trimmed by 4 bases and V by 6 bases; bases with no gene match: 6.

V is TRBV3-1 (or the pseudogene TRBV3-2) and J is TRBJ1-2; D uncertain. The V gene lost 4 bases and the J gene lost 8 bases, with 11 bases spanning the gap. CDR1 and CDR2 from the germline V gene are LGHDT and YNNKEL (reference sequence). This CDR3 is 12 amino acids long. The CDR3 DNA is TGTGCCAGCAGCCTAAGTTCGGCAGGCTACACCTTC. Residues: CASSLSSAGYTF.

The chain employs TRBV6-5 and TRBJ2-7, with TRBD2 matching over 7 bases. This CDR3 is built from 13 residues. CDR1 is MNHEY and CDR2 is SVGAGI in the germline V gene. Trimming cost V 7 bases and J 4 bases; bases outside gene matches: 7. The CDR3 loop is CASTNGGLYEQYF. The CDR3 DNA sequence: TGTGCCAGCACCAATGGGGGACTATACGAGCAGTACTTC.

J is TRBJ1-6 and V is TRBV2, with TRBD1 identical over 7 bases. Germline CDR1 and CDR2: SNHLY and FYNNEI. The CDR3 extends over 15 amino acids. With V trimmed by 6 bases and J by 10 bases, 12 bases remained unmatched. CDR3 coding DNA: TGTGCCAGCAGAGCCGGACAGGCCTTGGGGTCACCCCTCCACTTT. Protein: CASRAGQALGSPLHF.

The chain joins TRBV3-1 (or the pseudogene TRBV3-2) to TRBJ2-2; TRBD2 agrees at 11 bases. This CDR3 is built from 17 residues. Germline trimming cut 4 bases from V and 2 bases from J; bases unmatched to any gene: 6. Germline V gene sequence: CDR1 LGHDT, CDR2 YNNKEL (reference sequence). The CDR3 region is CASSRRTSGGNTGELFF. CDR3 DNA: TGTGCCAGCAGCCGCCGAACTAGCGGGGGCAACACCGGGGAGCTGTTTTTT.

The V call is TRBV3-1 (or the pseudogene TRBV3-2), the J call TRBJ1-5; D unresolved. CDR1 and CDR2 (germline): LGHDT, YNNKEL (reference sequence). The CDR3 contains 15 residues. Trimming took 0 bases from V and 3 from J, leaving 9 bases between them. The CDR3 coding sequence is TGTGCCAGCAGCCAAGATCACCAATTCAATCAGCCCCAGCATTTT. Translating it yields CASSQDHQFNQPQHF.

This sequence joins TRBV5-6 and TRBJ1-2, with 11 bases aligning to TRBD1. The CDR3 is 17 amino acids. With 3 bases clipped from V and 6 bases from J, the junction kept 13 bases outside the gene matches. CDR1 is SGHDT and CDR2 is YYEEEE in the germline V gene. The CDR3 DNA is TGTGCCAGCAGCTACTACAACCTCGGACAGGGGGCGGATGGCTACACCTTC. Amino acids: CASSYYNLGQGADGYTF.

CDR3 bases: TGTGCCAGCTCACCAAGGGAGAACTATGGCTACACCTTC. It yields the protein CASSPRENYGYTF. This sequence joins TRBV18 and TRBJ1-2, with D unclear. The ends were cut back, 2 bases at V and 2 bases at J, with 6 bases in the middle. Looked up from germline, CDR1 is KGHSH and CDR2 is LQKENI. The CDR3 sequence is 13 residues long. Looking up the rest from reference TRBV18 and TRBJ1-2 gives the full variable domain: NAGVMQNPRHLVRRRGQEARLRCSPMKGHSHVYWYRQLPEEGLKFMVYLQKENIIDESGMPKERFSAEFPKEGPSILRIQQVVRGDSAAYFCASSPRENYGYTFGSGTRLTVV.

The CDR3: CASSQNMGQSSYNSPLHF. The CDR3 nucleotides are TGTGCCAGCAGTCAGAATATGGGGCAGAGCTCCTATAATTCACCCCTCCACTTT. The chain joins TRBV6-6 to TRBJ1-6, with a tentative D call TRBD1 (5 bases). The CDR3 runs to 18 residues. Deletions cut 5 bases from V and 0 bases from J, with 17 bases between. Germline values: CDR1 MNHNY, CDR2 SVGAGI (reference sequence).

The rearrangement links TRBV5-1 to TRBJ2-3; 10 nucleotides agree with TRBD2. V trimming: 0 bases; J trimming: 2 bases; junction bases outside the gene matches: 6. The CDR3 totals 17 residues. Looked up from germline, CDR1 is SGHRS and CDR2 is YFSETQ. The CDR3 region has the DNA TGCGCCAGCAGCTTGGGTTCTAGCGGGGGCAACACAGATACGCAGTATTTT. It encodes CASSLGSSGGNTDTQYF. Full variable domain (outside the CDR3, taken from reference TRBV5-1 and TRBJ2-3): KAGVTQTPRYLIKTRGQQVTLSCSPISGHRSVSWYQQTPGQGLQFLFEYFSETQRNKGNFPGRFSGRQFSNSRSEMNVSTLELGDSALYLCASSLGSSGGNTDTQYFGPGTRLTVL.

The CDR3 nucleotides read TGTGCCAGCAGTTTATTCTACAGGGGCAATCAGCCCCAGCATTTT. Its translation: CASSLFYRGNQPQHF. This sequence joins TRBV27 and TRBJ1-5; the D gene is possibly TRBD1 (6 bases). The CDR3 length is 15 residues. The germline CDR1 and CDR2 sequences are MNHEY and SMNVEV (reference sequence). V lost 1 base, J lost 2 bases, and 9 bases lay in between.